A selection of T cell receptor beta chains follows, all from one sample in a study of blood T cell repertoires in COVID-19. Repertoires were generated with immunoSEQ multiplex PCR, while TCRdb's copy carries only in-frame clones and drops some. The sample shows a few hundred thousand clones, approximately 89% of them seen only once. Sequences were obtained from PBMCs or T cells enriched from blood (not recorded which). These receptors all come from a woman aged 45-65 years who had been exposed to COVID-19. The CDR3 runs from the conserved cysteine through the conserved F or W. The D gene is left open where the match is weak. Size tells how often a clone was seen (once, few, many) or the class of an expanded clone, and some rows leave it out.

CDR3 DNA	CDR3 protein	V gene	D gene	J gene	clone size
TGTGCCAGCAGTGAGTCCGGGACAGGGGGCAACAATTCACCCCTCCACTTT	CASSESGTGGNNSPLHF	TRBV2	TRBD1	TRBJ1-6	once
TGTGCCAGCAGGAGGGACAGGGGGCGGCATGAAGCTTTCTTT	CASRRDRGRHEAFF	TRBV2	TRBD1	TRBJ1-1	.
TGTGCCAGCAGCCAAGGGGGCGCCTCCTACAATGAGCAGTTCTTC	CASSQGGASYNEQFF	TRBV4-2	.	TRBJ2-1	.
TGTGCCAGCAGCTTAGAATCACTTGCTCCGTCCTCCTACGAGCAGTACTTC	CASSLESLAPSSYEQYF	TRBV7-8	.	TRBJ2-7	once
TGTGCCATTTCGGAGACGGTCACCGGGGAGCTGTTTTTT	CAISETVTGELFF	TRBV19	.	TRBJ2-2	.
TGTGCCAGCAGTTTTACCGGGACAGGGGTTTACGAGCAGTACTTC	CASSFTGTGVYEQYF	TRBV2	TRBD1	TRBJ2-7	.
TGCGCCAGCAGCGCAGGTATCGGGGAGCTGTTTTTT	CASSAGIGELFF	TRBV4-1	.	TRBJ2-2	once
TGCAGCGGAGTCCCGGGACAGGGAGGAGAGCAGTACTTC	CSGVPGQGGEQYF	TRBV29-1	TRBD1	TRBJ2-7	few
TGTGCCAGCAGCCACCTACTAGCGGGGGTTCCAGATACGCAGTATTTT	CASSHLLAGVPDTQYF	TRBV3-1/TRBV3-2	TRBD2	TRBJ2-3	.
TGTGCCAGCAGTCCCCCGGGGTTTAAAAGCTCCTACAATGAGCAGTTCTTC	CASSPPGFKSSYNEQFF	TRBV28	.	TRBJ2-1	.
TGTGCCAGCTCACCCGCTCTAGACACTGAAGCTTTCTTT	CASSPALDTEAFF	TRBV18	.	TRBJ1-1	.
TGTGCCAGCTCACCACCGACAGCCATGTATTCACTAAACCATGAGCAGTTCTTC	CASSPPTAMYSLNHEQFF	TRBV18	.	TRBJ2-1	.
TGTGCCAGTAGTCGCGGGGGGGAGACCCAGTACTTC	CASSRGGETQYF	TRBV19	TRBD2	TRBJ2-5	.
TGTGCCAGCAGCCAACGAGGGAATCAGCCCCAGCATTTT	CASSQRGNQPQHF	TRBV4-2	.	TRBJ1-5	.
TGTGCCAGCAGTGACAGGGCTAACTATGGCTACACCTTC	CASSDRANYGYTF	TRBV28	TRBD1	TRBJ1-2	.
TGCAGCGTGAAAACGTCAGGGGGTGGCACCGGGGAGCTGTTTTTT	CSVKTSGGGTGELFF	TRBV29-1	TRBD1	TRBJ2-2	.
TGTGCCAGCACGGCCGGCAGGAGCACAGATACGCAGTATTTT	CASTAGRSTDTQYF	TRBV6-5	.	TRBJ2-3	once
TGCACCAGCAGCCAGGATCAGGGGAAGCGTACCAAGGATGAGCAGTTCTTC	CTSSQDQGKRTKDEQFF	TRBV1	.	TRBJ2-1	.
TGTGCCAGCAGGGATAGGGACAGGGCCTACAATGAGCAGTTCTTC	CASRDRDRAYNEQFF	TRBV2	TRBD1	TRBJ2-1	.
TGTGCCAGCAGGGGGAGGATCAGCACAGATACGCAGTATTTT	CASRGRISTDTQYF	TRBV7-2	.	TRBJ2-3	.
TGTGCCAGCAGCTTACCCCTTGCCAGCTACAATGAGCAGTTCTTC	CASSLPLASYNEQFF	TRBV7-6	.	TRBJ2-1	once
TGTGCCAGCGGGCGGGGGAGCTCCTACAATGAGCAGTTCTTC	CASGRGSSYNEQFF	TRBV13	TRBD2	TRBJ2-1	.
TGTGCCAGCAGTGAAAGCGGTTGGCTAGCGGGGGTAGAGACCCAGTACTTC	CASSESGWLAGVETQYF	TRBV2	TRBD2	TRBJ2-5	.
TGTGCCAGCAGCCTAAGGACAGGGAGGAGGGATGAGCAGTTCTTC	CASSLRTGRRDEQFF	TRBV7-2	TRBD1	TRBJ2-1	.
TGTGCCAGCAGCTTGCGGCAGGGGGCAGGCCGATTC	CASSLRQGAGRF	TRBV5-6	TRBD1	TRBJ1-2	.
TGTGCCAGCAGTCGGACAGGGGCCTACAATGAGCAGTTCTTC	CASSRTGAYNEQFF	TRBV27	TRBD1	TRBJ2-1	once
TGTGCCAGCAGGGCTCCCGGGACTGTATACGAGCAGTACTTC	CASRAPGTVYEQYF	TRBV28	.	TRBJ2-7	.
TGCGCCAGCAGCTCCCCAGGGGGCTCGGACACTGAAGCTTTCTTT	CASSSPGGSDTEAFF	TRBV5-1	TRBD1	TRBJ1-1	.
TGCAGCGCCCCCGGGACTAGCTCGAGGAATGAGCAGTTCTTC	CSAPGTSSRNEQFF	TRBV29-1	TRBD2	TRBJ2-1	.
TGTGCCAGCAGTTTAATCAAATTTGGGGCGTCGGGCACTGAAGCTTTCTTT	CASSLIKFGASGTEAFF	TRBV28	.	TRBJ1-1	once
TGTGCCAGCAGACCGGGACAGGGAAATTCACCCCTCCACTTT	CASRPGQGNSPLHF	TRBV2	TRBD1	TRBJ1-6	.
TGTGCCAGCAGCGGGTCGGGGCGGGGTTACAATGAGCAGTTCTTC	CASSGSGRGYNEQFF	TRBV6-5	.	TRBJ2-1	.
TGCGCCAGCAGCTTGGGACAGGGTAATTTGTTCACCTTC	CASSLGQGNLFTF	TRBV5-1	TRBD1	TRBJ1-2	.